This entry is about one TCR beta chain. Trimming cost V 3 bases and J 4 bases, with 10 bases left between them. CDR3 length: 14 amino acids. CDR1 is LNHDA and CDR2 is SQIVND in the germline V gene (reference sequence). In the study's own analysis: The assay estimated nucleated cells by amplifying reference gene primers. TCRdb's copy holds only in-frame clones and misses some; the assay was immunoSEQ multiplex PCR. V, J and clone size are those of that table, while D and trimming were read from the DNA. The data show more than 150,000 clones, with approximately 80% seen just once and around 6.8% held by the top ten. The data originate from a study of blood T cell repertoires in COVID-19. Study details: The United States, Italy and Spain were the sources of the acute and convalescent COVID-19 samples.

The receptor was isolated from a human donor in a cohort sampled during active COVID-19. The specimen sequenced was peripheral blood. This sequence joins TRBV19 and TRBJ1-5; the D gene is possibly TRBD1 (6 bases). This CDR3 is CASSMGGQNQPQHF. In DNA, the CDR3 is TGTGCCAGTAGTATGGGGGGGCAGAATCAGCCCCAGCATTTT. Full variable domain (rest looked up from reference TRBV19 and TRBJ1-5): DGGITQSPKYLFRKEGQNVTLSCEQNLNHDAMYWYRQDPGQGLRLIYYSQIVNDFQKGDIAEGYSVSREKKESFPLTVTSAQKNPTAFYLCASSMGGQNQPQHFGDGTRLSIL.